One sample yielded the 3 T cell receptor beta chains listed below, sequenced in a study of CXCR3-negative and CXCR3-positive naive CD8 T cells. UMI-labeled 5' RACE TRB cDNA libraries were prepared from the cells. TCRdb reprocessed the 5' RACE reads, with one entry per CDR3 protein and no DNA. This table holds some 130,000 distinct CDR3 sequences. Specimen: naive CXCR3- CD8+ T cells from blood. This sample's subset: CD45RO-CCR7+CD27+CD95- naive CD8+ T cells lacking CXCR3 (TNR3-). These receptors were collected from a human donor in good health. Some clones in this sample may be carry-over from other donors' samples.

The chain employs TRBV13 and TRBJ2-7; TCRdb gives TRBD2 as the D gene, but with no DNA this cannot be confirmed. The CDR3 loop spans 15 amino acids. Germline values: CDR1 PRHDT, CDR2 FYEKMQ (reference sequence). Here the CDR3 reads CASSPRLAGGDEQYF.

The genes are TRBV2 and TRBJ2-3. CDR1 and CDR2 from the germline V gene are SNHLY and FYNNEI. The CDR3 covers 14 residues. CDR3 region: CASSEGLTPDTQYF.

J is TRBJ1-3 and V is TRBV28; TCRdb names TRBD1, which stays unverified in the absence of DNA. The CDR3 contains 17 residues. From germline, CDR1 is MDHEN and CDR2 SYDVKM. The CDR3: CASSPRGGAFSGNTIYF.